This T cell receptor (beta chain) was captured by sequencing in a study of CD8+ T cells in alopecia areata. Across the whole study: It was oral tofacitinib, at 5 to 10 mg twice daily, that treated patients received. The study, taken as a whole, reports: Scalp samples also yield sequences from resident alphabeta T cells of normal skin. Many expanded lesional clones persisted in scalp and blood during tofacitinib treatment.

Treatment meaning: oral pan-JAK inhibitor, 5-10 mg twice daily. In alopecia areata patients, both lesional scalp punch biopsies and peripheral blood were collected. Regarding this clone: Its target is not known.

Sequencing templates came from extracted RNA that was reverse transcribed into cDNA. The protocol was immunoSEQ multiplex PCR, while the TCRdb copy is restricted to in-frame clones and leaves out a portion. The sample has approximately 140,000 clones; roughly 80% are singletons. The CDR3 is 15 amino acids. Germline CDR1 reads MNHEY; CDR2 reads SVGAGI. Trimming stripped 0 bases from V and 2 bases from J, with 11 bases between. The sample in question was CD8+ T cells sorted from blood, obtained at week 4, from a patient treated with tofacitinib. This sequence joins TRBV6-5 and TRBJ2-7, with D hard to call. The TCR sequence derives from a human donor with alopecia areata. CDR3 nucleotides: TGTGCCAGCAGTTACTCGTTGGGCAGCCCCTACGAGCAGTACTTC. It is translated as CASSYSLGSPYEQYF.